This entry lists 20 T cell receptor beta chains sequenced from one sample in a study of regulatory T cells in long-lasting Graves disease. HTBI primers from iRepertoire and Arm-PCR of CDR3 regions yielded the TCR beta libraries. TCRdb ran MiXCR on the multiplex PCR reads and lists one entry per CDR3 protein. The sample has almost 350,000 distinct CDR3 sequences; roughly a fifth are singletons. Noted time point: persistent/refractory GD, antithyroid drugs over 5 years with positive TRAb. Making the TCR library involved RNA that had been extracted from PBMCs. The input for sequencing was peripheral blood mononuclear cells (PBMCs), taken when the disease was refractory, from a patient treated with antithyroid drugs. All receptors derive from a female donor with Graves disease.

In regard to this clonotype: At one end, the junction sequence differs from germline, possibly due to a read error. The chain links TRBV7-2 to TRBJ2-5; D tentatively fits TRBD1 or TRBD2 (7 bases each). Germline CDR1 is SGHTA and CDR2 is FQGNSA. The CDR3 loop spans 13 amino acids. CDR3 loop: CASSARGGETQCF. The CDR3 nucleotides read TGTGCCAGCAGCGCCAGGGGGGGGGAGACCCAGTGCTTC.

This clonotype was seen ten or more times. The chain has TRBV12-3 or TRBV12-4 and TRBJ1-1; TRBD1 matches at 8 bases. This CDR3 spans 17 amino acids. V shed 6 bases and J 1 base; nucleotides not matched to a gene: 13. The CDR3 is CASRVDRARGRNTEAFF. DNA of the CDR3: TGTGCCAGCAGAGTGGACAGGGCCAGGGGTCGGAACACTGAAGCTTTCTTT.

This clonotype occurred many times. This chain uses TRBV27 with TRBJ2-7; TRBD2 aligns across 11 bases. The CDR3 consists of 15 residues. The V and J ends lost 5 bases and 2 bases, in that order; junction bases with no gene match: 5. Germline V gene data show CDR1 as MNHEY and CDR2 as SMNVEV (reference sequence). The CDR3 bases are TGTGCCAGCAGTGTAGCGGGAGGGCCTCCCTACGAGCAGTACTTC. Its protein product is CASSVAGGPPYEQYF.

This clonotype was counted at least ten times. The chain is built from TRBV11-2 and TRBJ1-1, with 10 bases lining up with TRBD1. The CDR3 contains 18 residues. The junction had 14 bases not matched to a gene; V was cut back by 5 bases and J by 2 bases. Germline CDR1 reads SGHAT; CDR2 reads FQNNGV. CDR3 nucleotides: TGTGCCAGCAGCATCTCGCGGGGGGGACAGGGGAGAAACACTGAAGCTTTCTTT. Residues: CASSISRGGQGRNTEAFF.

This clonotype was observed a few times. This sequence joins TRBV29-1 and TRBJ2-2; D unclear. CDR1 and CDR2 (germline): SQVTM, ANQGSEA. Deletions cut 7 bases from V and 7 bases from J, with 16 bases between. This CDR3 region has 13 residues. The CDR3 loop reads CSAHLDRVGELFF. For the CDR3, the DNA is TGCAGCGCCCATCTAGACCGTGTCGGGGAGCTGTTTTTT.

The J gene is TRBJ2-3, the V gene TRBV2, with a weak D call TRBD2 (6 bases). The CDR3 runs to 16 residues. CDR1 SNHLY and CDR2 FYNNEI come from the germline V gene. Trimming removed 4 bases from V and 3 bases from J, with 17 bases in between. The CDR3 region is CASSGSVAGRTDTQYF. In DNA, the CDR3 is TGTGCCAGCAGTGGGTCCGTCGCAGGGAGGACAGATACGCAGTATTTT.

As concerns this clonotype: A much bigger clone sits one base away, suggesting this may be a read error. The chain uses TRBV28 and TRBJ1-2; D is unclear. Germline V gives CDR1 MDHEN, CDR2 SYDVKM. V lost 2 bases, J lost 4 bases, and 11 bases lay in between. The CDR3 covers 14 residues. CDR3 nucleotide sequence: TGTGCCAGCAGTTTAAACGAACAGTTCTATGGCTACACCTTC. This translates into CASSLNEQFYGYTF.

This clonotype has ten or more counts. This chain joins TRBV20-1 and TRBJ2-5; D might be TRBD1 (5 bases). V was cut by 3 bases and J by 4 bases, with 9 bases left in between. This CDR3 has 12 amino acids. Germline CDR1 and CDR2: DFQATT and SNEGSKA (reference sequence). CDR3 nucleotides: TGCAGTGCTAGTGCCCAGGGAGAGACCCAGTACTTC. As protein: CSASAQGETQYF.

In this sample, this clonotype turned up many times. The CDR3 bases are TGTGCCAGCAGCTTAGACGCTAACTATGGCTACACCTTC. Translating it yields CASSLDANYGYTF. The chain uses TRBV7-2 and TRBJ1-2; D remains ambiguous. Germline-derived CDR1 and CDR2 are SGHTA and FQGNSA. This CDR3 contains 13 residues. Trimming stripped 1 base from V and 0 bases from J, with 3 bases between.

In DNA, the CDR3 is TGTGCCAGCCGGGGAGGGGTCGAGGATGGCGGGGAGCTGTTTTTT. It specifies CASRGGVEDGGELFF. The chain recombines TRBV12-3 or TRBV12-4 with TRBJ2-2; 7 bases match TRBD2. With 8 bases clipped from V and 7 bases from J, the junction kept 13 bases outside the gene matches. The CDR3 has 15 residues.

The genes are TRBV29-1 and TRBJ1-1, with D possibly matching TRBD1 (6 bases). This CDR3 comprises 14 residues. V was pared by 0 bases and J by 7 bases, with 15 bases between. Germline lookup yields CDR1 SQVTM and CDR2 ANQGSEA. The CDR3 coding sequence is TGCAGCGTTGAAGATCGTCGGGGGGCAATTGAAGCTTTCTTT. Amino acid sequence: CSVEDRRGAIEAFF.

This clonotype has more than one count but fewer than ten. This chain uses TRBV29-1 with TRBJ2-5; 12 bases match TRBD1. The trim removed 5 bases at V and 0 bases at J, leaving 1 base unmatched. CDR1 SQVTM and CDR2 ANQGSEA come from the germline V gene. The CDR3 contains 14 residues. The CDR3 reads CSVRDRGHQETQYF. For the CDR3, the DNA is TGCAGCGTTCGGGACAGGGGGCACCAAGAGACCCAGTACTTC.

This clonotype was picked up many times. The rearrangement joins TRBV6-1 to TRBJ1-2, with D possibly TRBD1 on 5 matching bases. This CDR3 has 17 amino acids. V was pared by 5 bases and J by 4 bases, with 23 bases between. Germline V gene sequence: CDR1 MNHNS, CDR2 SASEGT. The CDR3 sequence: CASSKTTPLWGLYGYTF. CDR3 nucleotides: TGTGCCAGCAGTAAAACGACGCCCCTCTGGGGACTCTATGGCTACACCTTC.

This clonotype came up once. The CDR3 loop is CASSLAPAGGNTGELFF. In DNA form, the CDR3 reads TGTGCCAGCAGCCTCGCCCCCGCGGGGGGCAACACCGGGGAGCTGTTTTTT. This chain connects TRBV6-1 to TRBJ2-2; 8 bases are shared with TRBD2. Per the germline V gene, CDR1 is MNHNS and CDR2 is SASEGT. The CDR3 covers 17 residues. The J segment lost 2 bases and the V segment lost 6 bases, leaving 11 bases of the junction unmatched.

The rearrangement joins TRBV11-2 to TRBJ1-1; D unresolved. The germline CDR1 and CDR2 sequences are SGHAT and FQNNGV. The CDR3 is 14 amino acids. Trimming cost V 0 bases and J 10 bases, with 15 bases left between them. CDR3 nucleotides: TGTGCCAGCAGCTTAGAGGGTCGGGTCCGGGGAGCTTTCTTT. This translates into CASSLEGRVRGAFF.

The chain is built from TRBV29-1 and TRBJ2-3, with D unclear. V was pared by 6 bases and J by 1 base, with 11 bases between. The CDR3 contains 13 residues. Per the germline V gene, CDR1 is SQVTM and CDR2 is ANQGSEA. As DNA, the CDR3 is TGCAGCGTCCCCGGAGAGCGCACAGATACGCAGTATTTT. Its translation: CSVPGERTDTQYF.

This clonotype was recorded at least ten times. V is TRBV11-2 and J is TRBJ1-1; no definite D call. Trimming shortened V by 0 bases and J by 0 bases, and 14 bases separated the two germline ends. Germline lookup yields CDR1 SGHAT and CDR2 FQNNGV. CDR3 length: 17 residues. CDR3 nucleotide sequence: TGTGCCAGCAGCTTAGAAGCAGAGACGGTAGTGAACACTGAAGCTTTCTTT. Translated: CASSLEAETVVNTEAFF.

This clonotype was seen repeatedly, ten times or more. The chain carries TRBV27 and TRBJ1-1; TRBD1 is a possible D gene (6 bases). CDR3 length: 18 amino acids. Per germline, CDR1 MNHEY and CDR2 SMNVEV (reference sequence). V lost 2 bases and J lost 7, with 26 bases in between. The CDR3 DNA follows: TGTGCCAGCAGTTTAATCCCCCCCCGCGGCTGGACAGCGGTTGAAGCTTTCTTT. This gives the protein CASSLIPPRGWTAVEAFF.

This clonotype came up many times. V and J are TRBV2 and TRBJ2-2, with D tentatively TRBD2 (5 bases). CDR3 size: 13 residues. Germline V gene data show CDR1 as SNHLY and CDR2 as FYNNEI. The V and J ends lost 6 bases and 6 bases respectively, with 11 bases between them. The CDR3 nucleotides are TGTGCCAGCAGGTTACTAGACCCCGGGGAGCTGTTTTTT. Amino acid sequence: CASRLLDPGELFF.

CDR3 coding DNA: TGTGCCAGCAGTCTTATGCTAGCGGGAGTCCGTAATGAGCAGTTCTTC. Its protein is CASSLMLAGVRNEQFF. The chain recombines TRBV2 with TRBJ2-1, with TRBD2 identical over 10 bases. The CDR3 contains 16 residues. The junction had 11 bases not matched to a gene; V was cut back by 5 bases and J by 7 bases. Germline loops: CDR1 SNHLY, CDR2 FYNNEI.